Listed here is a single T cell receptor beta chain. Some clones are missing from TCRdb's copy, which holds only in-frame ones; the method was immunoSEQ multiplex PCR. Of around 30,000 clones in the sample, 60% to 80% are singletons; the top ten hold roughly 4.8%. These data are taken from a study of radiotherapy plus CTLA-4 blockade in lung cancer. This sequence was found in a human donor with non-small cell lung cancer whose response to radiotherapy plus ipilimumab could not be evaluated. This specimen was peripheral blood, taken from a patient treated with radiotherapy plus ipilimumab.

The CDR3 loop is CASSQEVGGRAYEQYF. CDR3 nucleotide sequence: TGTGCCAGCAGCCAAGAGGTAGGCGGGAGGGCCTACGAGCAGTACTTC. The chain recombines TRBV5-4 with TRBJ2-7; TRBD2 matches 9 bases. V was pared by 4 bases and J by 2 bases, with 10 bases of the junction left unmatched. Per germline, CDR1 SGHNT and CDR2 YYREEE (reference sequence). The CDR3 has 16 amino acids.